This TCR beta chain was obtained from a study of T cell clonality in common variable immunodeficiency. Whole-study findings and limits: Authors noted CVID clonality's cause needs subpopulation repertoire sequencing. In common variable immunodeficiency, TCR beta chains reportedly carried fewer deletions and N-nucleotide insertions.

CDR1 is MNHEY, CDR2 SVGEGT, per germline. This CDR3 comprises 14 residues. V was trimmed by 6 bases and J by 1 base, leaving 12 bases between them. This clone was detected many times. The antigen is unknown. The read finishes 3 residues shy of the CDR3 end, and the germline J gene is used to complete it. The repertoire was sequenced with immunoSEQ multiplex PCR; TCRdb's copy has only in-frame clones and lacks some. Sampling found approximately 29,000 clones, none seen once. Reduced serum IgG, IgA and/or IgM plus specific antibody deficiency defined CVID. Most patients and controls had Caucasian heritage.

The specimen was peripheral blood mononuclear cells. The chain links TRBV6-2 or TRBV6-3 to TRBJ1-1, with D possibly matching TRBD1 (6 bases). The sequence came from a human donor with common variable immunodeficiency. The part of the CDR3 DNA that was read is TGTGCCAGCAGCCACAGGGCAGCGAACACTGAA. This translates into CASSHRAANTE. The entire CDR3 reads CASSHRAANTEAFF.